The T cell receptor beta chain described here comes from a study of control samples from healthy donors and cancer patients. CDR3 length: 12 residues. V was trimmed by 3 bases and J by 4 bases, leaving 7 bases between them. Profiled with immunoSEQ multiplex PCR; TCRdb holds only in-frame clones, not every one. The sample records 140,000 or so clones, about nine tenths being singletons. The rearrangement uses TRBV12-3 or TRBV12-4 and TRBJ2-7; no clear D gene. The receptor was isolated from a man younger than 40 in good health. The sample taken for sequencing was blood. Here the CDR3 reads CASSFDIYEQYF. In DNA form, the CDR3 reads TGTGCCAGCAGTTTCGACATATACGAGCAGTACTTC.